These 22 T cell receptor beta chains came from one sample sequenced in a study of graft-versus-host responses after intestinal transplantation. The antigens of these receptors remain unknown. TCRdb's copy holds only in-frame clones and misses some; the assay was immunoSEQ multiplex PCR. The sample yields about 85,000 clones, 80% to 85% seen once. The sequencing used unstimulated CD8+ T cells sorted from spleen or lymph node cells, collected before intestinal transplant. The source is a human donor who received an intestinal transplant.

This chain uses TRBV19 with TRBJ1-2; D is possibly TRBD1 (5 bases). The germline V gene encodes CDR1 LNHDA and CDR2 SQIVND (reference sequence). The CDR3 is made up of 15 amino acids. V lost 3 bases and J 4 bases, leaving 15 bases between the germline ends. CDR3 DNA: TGTGCCAGTAGTATCGGGACGGTATTCCCCTATGGCTACACCTTC. Its translation is CASSIGTVFPYGYTF.

The chain employs TRBV4-2 and TRBJ2-3, with D uncertain. This CDR3 is 15 amino acids long. The germline V gene encodes CDR1 LGHNA and CDR2 YNFKEQ. V was cut by 0 bases and J by 0 bases, with 7 bases left in between. In DNA form, the CDR3 reads TGTGCCAGCAGCCAAGATGGTTCTAGCACAGATACGCAGTATTTT. It encodes CASSQDGSSTDTQYF.

This sequence joins TRBV6-5 and TRBJ1-5, with a weak D call TRBD1 (5 bases). There are 13 residues in the CDR3. Trimming removed 5 bases at V and 6 bases at J, with 11 bases between. CDR1 and CDR2 (germline): MNHEY, SVGAGI. DNA of the CDR3: TGTGCCAGCAGTGAAAGGGGCAGTCAGCCCCAGCATTTT. As protein: CASSERGSQPQHF.

This clone was picked up one time. The chain uses TRBV30 and TRBJ2-7; the D gene is possibly TRBD2 (5 bases). CDR3 length: 12 amino acids. Germline CDR1 is GTSNPN and CDR2 is SVGIG (reference sequence). Trimming cost V 4 bases and J 1 base, with 8 bases left between them. The CDR3 reads CAWKTGSYEQYF. CDR3 coding DNA: TGTGCCTGGAAGACGGGGTCCTACGAGCAGTACTTC. Complete variable domain (other parts from reference TRBV30 and TRBJ2-7): SQTIHQWPATLVQPVGSPLSLECTVEGTSNPNLYWYRQAAGRGLQLLFYSVGIGQISSEVPQNLSASRPQDRQFILSSKKLLLSDSGFYLCAWKTGSYEQYFGPGTRLTVT.

This chain uses TRBV27 with TRBJ2-7; 7 bases are shared with TRBD1. This CDR3 has 13 amino acids. The ends lost 2 bases at V and 2 bases at J; junction bases unmatched: 0. The V gene's germline CDR1 is MNHEY and CDR2 SMNVEV (reference sequence). In DNA, the CDR3 is TGTGCCAGCAGTTTAGGGACAGCCTACGAGCAGTACTTC. The encoded protein is CASSLGTAYEQYF.

This chain joins TRBV28 and TRBJ2-7; 8 bases fit TRBD1. Germline CDR1 reads MDHEN; CDR2 reads SYDVKM. CDR3 length equals 14 residues. V lost 6 bases and J lost 2; bases outside the gene matches: 6. This chain's CDR3 is CASRTTGEAYEQYF. In nucleotides, the CDR3 is TGTGCCAGCAGAACGACAGGGGAAGCCTACGAGCAGTACTTC.

This clone came up a few times. The chain joins TRBV6-6 to TRBJ2-7; the match to TRBD1 covers 8 bases. This CDR3 spans 14 amino acids. V was clipped by 5 bases and J by 5 bases; unmatched bases: 8. In germline, CDR1 is MNHNY, CDR2 SVGAGI (reference sequence). CDR3 protein: CASSADRVWDEQYF. Here the CDR3 DNA reads TGTGCCAGCAGTGCGGACAGGGTCTGGGACGAGCAGTACTTC.

This chain links TRBV5-1 with TRBJ2-5; 14 nucleotides align to TRBD2. The V gene end was trimmed by 2 bases and the J gene end by 1 base; junction bases not matched to a gene: 4. The CDR3 extends over 17 amino acids. The V gene's germline CDR1 is SGHRS and CDR2 YFSETQ. CDR3 sequence: CASSLGLAGGPQETQYF. CDR3 sequence (DNA): TGCGCCAGCAGCTTAGGACTAGCGGGGGGCCCCCAAGAGACCCAGTACTTC.

The gene calls are TRBV15 and TRBJ2-7; TRBD1 agrees at 10 bases. The V gene end was trimmed by 0 bases and the J gene end by 1 base; junction bases not matched to a gene: 6. Germline CDR1 and CDR2: LNHNV and YYDKDF (reference sequence). The CDR3 has 17 amino acids. The CDR3 nucleotides are TGTGCCACCAGCAGAGATCGTCGGACAGGGGGTTCCTACGAGCAGTACTTC. This translates into CATSRDRRTGGSYEQYF.

CDR3 region: CASTSPHATSGAYNEQFF. The CDR3 DNA follows: TGTGCCAGTACCTCTCCCCATGCAACTAGCGGTGCTTACAATGAGCAGTTCTTC. The rearrangement links TRBV19 to TRBJ2-1; 8 nucleotides match TRBD2. This CDR3 contains 18 residues. Per germline, CDR1 LNHDA and CDR2 SQIVND (reference sequence). V was clipped by 7 bases and J by 4 bases; unmatched bases: 18.

The V and J genes are TRBV2 and TRBJ2-2, with D uncertain. Per the germline V gene, CDR1 is SNHLY and CDR2 is FYNNEI. Trimming left V 6 bases short and J 6 bases short, with 2 bases between. The CDR3 sequence is 10 residues long. The CDR3 nucleotides read TGTGCCAGCAGGGCCGGGGAGCTGTTTTTT. This translates into CASRAGELFF.

The gene calls are TRBV5-4 and TRBJ2-7; D gene ambiguous. CDR1 is SGHNT and CDR2 is YYREEE in the germline V gene (reference sequence). The V and J ends lost 3 bases and 4 bases respectively, with 17 bases between them. This CDR3 spans 15 amino acids. Here the CDR3 DNA reads TGTGCCAGCAGCTCCTATCCTCCAGGCAATTACGAGCAGTACTTC. Protein product: CASSSYPPGNYEQYF.

This rearrangement joins TRBV28 to TRBJ1-1; D not certain. Germline CDR1 and CDR2: MDHEN and SYDVKM. The CDR3 has 14 amino acids. Trimming cost V 2 bases and J 2 bases, with 9 bases left between them. CDR3 loop: CASSLGPSNTEAFF. For the CDR3, the DNA is TGTGCCAGCAGTTTAGGACCGTCCAACACTGAAGCTTTCTTT.

This chain links TRBV5-6 with TRBJ1-2; possible D gene TRBD1, 6 bases. This CDR3 is 14 amino acids long. V lost 1 base and J lost 8, with 15 bases in between. Germline V gene sequence: CDR1 SGHDT, CDR2 YYEEEE. This CDR3 is CASSLPDRPKGYTF. The CDR3, as DNA: TGTGCCAGCAGCTTGCCCGACAGGCCCAAAGGCTACACCTTC.

The chain employs TRBV27 and TRBJ2-7; 7 bases are shared with TRBD1. This CDR3 has 13 amino acids. The ends lost 3 bases at V and 5 bases at J; junction bases unmatched: 4. Germline loops: CDR1 MNHEY, CDR2 SMNVEV (reference sequence). The CDR3 here is CASSFEGAHEQYF. The CDR3 nucleotides read TGTGCCAGCAGTTTTGAGGGGGCGCACGAGCAGTACTTC.

J is TRBJ2-1 and V is TRBV5-1; the D gene could be TRBD1 or TRBD2 (5 bases each). V gave up 4 bases and J gave up 2 bases, with 13 bases separating them. This CDR3 is built from 15 residues. In germline, CDR1 is SGHRS, CDR2 YFSETQ. CDR3 in amino acids: CASSPTRGAYNEQFF. CDR3 sequence (DNA): TGCGCCAGCAGCCCCACCCGGGGCGCCTACAATGAGCAGTTCTTC.

The genes are TRBV28 and TRBJ2-5; 9 bases agree with TRBD1. This CDR3 contains 14 residues. The germline CDR1 and CDR2 sequences are MDHEN and SYDVKM. The V segment lost 5 bases and the J segment 1 base; nucleotides outside the gene matches: 2. The CDR3 region is CASSRTGAQETQYF. Written as DNA, the CDR3 is TGTGCCAGCAGTCGGACAGGGGCCCAAGAGACCCAGTACTTC.

This sequence joins TRBV7-9 and TRBJ1-5; D uncertain. The germline V gene encodes CDR1 SEHNR and CDR2 FQNEAQ (reference sequence). CDR3 size: 14 residues. The V end was cut by 1 base, the J end by 5 bases, with 9 bases between. This CDR3 reads CASSLGGDHQPQHF. CDR3 nucleotides: TGTGCCAGCAGCTTAGGCGGGGATCATCAGCCCCAGCATTTT.

V and J are TRBV25-1 and TRBJ2-7; D ambiguous. Germline CDR1 reads MGHDK; CDR2 reads SYGVNS. The CDR3 spans 12 residues. Deletions cut 6 bases from V and 2 bases from J, with 8 bases between. The CDR3 DNA follows: TGTGCCAGCAGGAACGGACCCTACGAGCAGTACTTC. It encodes CASRNGPYEQYF.

The chain's CDR3 is CASSLGTGSYNEQFF. CDR3 coding DNA: TGTGCCAGCAGCTTAGGGACAGGATCCTACAATGAGCAGTTCTTC. V is TRBV7-2 and J is TRBJ2-1; 7 bases line up with TRBD1. V was clipped by 1 base and J by 1 base; unmatched bases: 1. The CDR3 runs to 15 residues. The V gene's germline CDR1 is SGHTA and CDR2 FQGNSA.

This chain's CDR3 is CASSFYAREGQYF. CDR3 bases: TGTGCCAGCAGCTTTTACGCGAGGGAAGGGCAGTATTTT. V and J are TRBV7-9 and TRBJ2-3; possible D gene TRBD2, 5 bases. CDR1 and CDR2 (germline): SEHNR, FQNEAQ (reference sequence). V was trimmed by 3 bases and J by 11 bases, leaving 15 bases between them. CDR3 size: 13 residues.

The V gene is TRBV7-9, the J gene TRBJ1-6; TRBD1 is a possible D gene (6 bases). The CDR3 sequence is 15 residues long. The V gene lost 3 bases and the J gene lost 7 bases, with 13 bases spanning the gap. CDR1 SEHNR and CDR2 FQNEAQ come from the germline V gene (reference sequence). The CDR3 region is CASSFQQGWNSPLHF. CDR3 nucleotide sequence: TGTGCCAGCAGCTTTCAACAGGGTTGGAATTCACCCCTCCACTTT. The whole variable domain, remainder taken from reference TRBV7-9 and TRBJ1-6, is DTGVSQNPRHKITKRGQNVTFRCDPISEHNRLYWYRQTLGQGPEFLTYFQNEAQLEKSRLLSDRFSAERPKGSFSTLEIQRTEQGDSAMYLCASSFQQGWNSPLHFGNGTRLTVT.